Listed below are T cell receptor beta chains from one sample, sequenced in a study of neoadjuvant anti-PD-1 for oral cavity cancer. Method: immunoSEQ multiplex PCR; TCRdb's copy keeps in-frame clones and lacks some. The sample contains roughly 18,000 clones, under 75% of which appear only once. Material: PBMCs, obtained before nivolumab (anti-PD-1) treatment. The receptor set was obtained from a person aged 35-80 years with oral cavity squamous cell carcinoma. The CDR3 runs from the conserved cysteine through the conserved F or W. Fields, in order: D gene, V gene, J gene, clone size, CDR3 DNA, CDR3 protein. A D gene is named only where the DNA matches it firmly. Expanded clones get a size class; other rows say once, few or many, or leave the size out.

D: -; V: TRBV12-2; J: TRBJ2-1; size: -; DNA: TGTGCAAGTCGCTTAGGGACTAGCGGGAAAGCGTTCTTC; CDR3: CASRLGTSGKAFF
D: TRBD1; V: TRBV7-9; J: TRBJ1-5; size: few; DNA: TGTGCCAGCAGTTTAGGGGGGACAGGGGTCCAGCCCCAGCATTTT; CDR3: CASSLGGTGVQPQHF
D: -; V: TRBV7-9; J: TRBJ2-5; size: -; DNA: TGTGCCAGCAAGATTTGGGGAGAAGAGACCCAGTACTTC; CDR3: CASKIWGEETQYF
D: TRBD1; V: TRBV7-7; J: TRBJ2-2; size: once; DNA: TGTGCTAGCAGCAGATCCGGGACAGGCGCCGGGGAGCTGTTTTTT; CDR3: CASSRSGTGAGELFF
D: -; V: TRBV7-6; J: TRBJ2-1; size: -; DNA: TGTGCCAGCATCCCGATTCCCAGGGGCAATGAGCAGTTCTTC; CDR3: CASIPIPRGNEQFF
D: -; V: TRBV21-1; J: TRBJ2-3; size: -; DNA: TGTGCCAGCAGCACAGGACAGGGGGCGCATCATACGGGAGGCCCGAGAAGAAATCGATATACGCAGTATTTT; CDR3: CASSTGQGAHHTGGPRRNRYTQYF
D: TRBD1; V: TRBV4-1; J: TRBJ2-4; size: -; DNA: TGCGCCAGCAGCCTCGACCGACAGGGGATTCAGTACTTC; CDR3: CASSLDRQGIQYF
D: TRBD1; V: TRBV6-5; J: TRBJ1-1; size: -; DNA: TGTGCCAGCAGGACTCTCGGGACAGGGGTAGCTTTCTTT; CDR3: CASRTLGTGVAFF
D: -; V: TRBV27; J: TRBJ1-1; size: -; DNA: TGTGCCAGCAGAGAAGGGCTGGACATGAACACTGAAGCTTTCTTT; CDR3: CASREGLDMNTEAFF
D: TRBD2; V: TRBV29-1; J: TRBJ2-3; size: -; DNA: TGCAGCTCCCAGTCGACTAGCGGGAAAGCAGATACGCAGTATTTT; CDR3: CSSQSTSGKADTQYF
D: TRBD2; V: TRBV6-5; J: TRBJ2-1; size: -; DNA: TGTGCCAGCAGTTATTCTAGCGGCAACCCCTACAATGAGCAGTTCTTC; CDR3: CASSYSSGNPYNEQFF
D: -; V: TRBV15; J: TRBJ1-4; size: -; DNA: TGTGCCACCAGCAGAGATCGGGACGCAACTAATGAAAAACTGTTTTTT; CDR3: CATSRDRDATNEKLFF
D: -; V: TRBV25-1; J: TRBJ2-5; size: -; DNA: TGTGCCAGCAGTGGGGGACTTCAAGAGACCCAGTACTTC; CDR3: CASSGGLQETQYF
D: TRBD1; V: TRBV5-6; J: TRBJ1-6; size: -; DNA: TGTGCCAGCAGCTTCGGCACGGGGGACAGTGGAAATTCACCCCTCCACTTT; CDR3: CASSFGTGDSGNSPLHF
D: -; V: TRBV7-9; J: TRBJ2-7; size: -; DNA: TGTGCCAGCAGCTTAGAGCCCCGGGGCTACGAGCAGTACTTC; CDR3: CASSLEPRGYEQYF
D: TRBD2; V: TRBV10-1; J: TRBJ2-3; size: -; DNA: TGCGCCAGCAGTTTCCTAGCGGGAGATACGCAGTATTTT; CDR3: CASSFLAGDTQYF
D: -; V: TRBV7-3; J: TRBJ2-7; size: -; DNA: TGTGCCAGCAGCGCGACAGGCTCCTACGAGCAGTACTTC; CDR3: CASSATGSYEQYF